This record looks at one T cell receptor beta chain sequence and its context. Repertoires were generated with immunoSEQ multiplex PCR, while TCRdb's copy carries only in-frame clones and drops some. The top ten clones hold 3.5% to 4.5% of a sample with 200,000 to 250,000 clones, 70% to 90% of them seen once. The data originate from a study of blood T cell repertoires in COVID-19. The CDR3 has 16 residues. Losses at the gene ends were 1 base for V and 5 bases for J; bases not matched to a gene: 7. Germline CDR1 is SGHNT and CDR2 is YYREEE (reference sequence). The chain couples TRBV5-4 to TRBJ2-2, with 8 bases fitting TRBD2. Specimen: peripheral blood. This receptor was taken from a man between 45 and 60 years old with acute or convalescent COVID-19. The CDR3 nucleotides read TGTGCCAGCAGCTTGAAGGTCGGGAGGGGTACCGGGGAGCTGTTTTTT. It yields the protein CASSLKVGRGTGELFF.